Listed below are T cell receptor beta chains from one sample, sequenced in a study of identifying expanded T cells in peripheral blood. Only in-frame clones appear in the TCRdb table, and some are missing; sequencing was by immunoSEQ multiplex PCR. Among roughly 81,000 clones listed, about 83% were seen once. Sequencing was performed on blood. These receptors all come from a person aged 18 to 75 in good health. CDR3s include the opening cysteine and the closing phenylalanine or tryptophan. Fields, in order: clone size, CDR3 length, V gene, CDR3 protein. Clone size appears in some rows only: once, few, many, or a class for an expanded clone.

- 15 TRBV9 CASSATGGGGEKLFF
once 14 TRBV9 CASSVLGGPTEAFF
- 18 TRBV2 CASSEVLRSGQGRIQAFF
- 14 TRBV30 CAWSVGRGHDEQYF
- 13 TRBV6-5 CASQPGVNTEAFF
- 14 TRBV11-2 CASSLSDTSYEQYF
- 11 TRBV7-2 CASSISHGYTF
- 15 TRBV4-2 CASSQDWGGSYEQYF
few 16 TRBV7-2 CASTRSWAVVTDTQYF
- 12 TRBV7-9 CASSSRLGRQYF
- 14 TRBV19 CASSIALSSYEQYF
- 14 TRBV6-6 CASSSMGVYYEQYF
- 15 TRBV7-2 CASSPGQGGTGELFF
- 15 TRBV6-6 CASSYQEGEGTEAFF
- 15 TRBV10-3 CAISDSGGKADTQYF
- 14 TRBV6-5 CASHPRASTDTQYF
- 13 TRBV6-5 CASSPGGGYGYTF
- 12 TRBV6-6 CASSPYPETQYF
- 10 TRBV29-1 CSVDGETQYF
- 16 TRBV4-3 CASSQDTGGHNQPQHF
- 15 TRBV7-3 CASSPGDRGQETQYF
- 15 TRBV11-2 CASSLRTSAYNEQFF
few 17 TRBV5-1 CASSLAGLAGEKDEQYF
- 18 TRBV4-3 CASSHPGTGGAPTGELFF
- 11 TRBV7-8 CASSLYREQFF
- 14 TRBV11-3 CASSLGGGDEKLFF
- 13 TRBV19 CASSINLNTEAFF